Each of the 29 T cell receptor beta chains below was sequenced from the same sample in a study of CD8 T cells in ankylosing spondylitis. Via MiXCR, TCRdb re-called the 5' RACE reads, giving one row per CDR3 protein. The sample shows about 340,000 distinct CDR3 sequences, about 14% of them seen only once. Sequenced material: blood, either unsorted or a sorted T cell fraction (not recorded which). All receptors derive from a male donor with ankylosing spondylitis or in good health (not recorded which).

This clonotype was detected ten times or more. The chain combines TRBV12-3 or TRBV12-4 with TRBJ2-1, with 9 bases that match TRBD2. V trimming: 5 bases; J trimming: 15 bases; junction bases outside the gene matches: 5. This CDR3 spans 11 amino acids. CDR3 loop: CASSQGLAGFF. CDR3 DNA: TGTGCCAGCAGTCAGGGACTAGCAGGGTTCTTC.

This clonotype was observed a few times. The chain recombines TRBV2 with TRBJ2-7, with 10 bases aligning to TRBD1. CDR1 is SNHLY and CDR2 is FYNNEI in the germline V gene. After removal of 6 bases from V and 2 bases from J, the junction contained 4 bases not matched to a gene. The CDR3 consists of 14 residues. This CDR3 is CASRGQGGTYEQYF. The CDR3 DNA reads TGTGCCAGCAGAGGACAGGGGGGGACCTACGAGCAGTACTTC.

The chain couples TRBV9 to TRBJ2-7; D unresolved. V lost 0 bases to trimming and J lost 2 bases, with 9 bases between them. CDR3 length: 14 amino acids. Germline CDR1 and CDR2: SGDLS and YYNGEE. The CDR3 loop reads CASSVAQATYEQYF. The CDR3 DNA follows: TGTGCCAGCAGCGTAGCTCAGGCTACCTACGAGCAGTACTTC.

A word on this clonotype: Sequence at one end of the junction differs from germline and may be a read error. The chain couples TRBV20-1 to TRBJ2-3; 14 nucleotides align to TRBD2. The length of the CDR3 is 17 residues. The germline V gene encodes CDR1 DFQATT and CDR2 SNEGSKA (reference sequence). CDR3 in amino acids: CCARPVRLAGGPDTQYF. The CDR3 DNA follows: TGCTGTGCTAGACCAGTTCGACTAGCGGGGGGGCCAGATACGCAGTATTTT.

This clonotype was detected only a few times. The V and J genes are TRBV6-1 and TRBJ2-3; possibly TRBD1 or TRBD2 for D (5 bases each). This CDR3 contains 14 residues. Per the germline V gene, CDR1 is MNHNS and CDR2 is SASEGT. The V end lost 3 bases, the J end lost 5 bases, and 12 bases lay between the germline ends. The CDR3 loop reads CASSDPGAGDTQYF. In nucleotides, the CDR3 is TGTGCCAGCAGTGACCCCGGGGCGGGAGATACGCAGTATTTT.

This chain uses TRBV3-1 with TRBJ1-1; no definite D call. CDR3 size: 13 residues. The V and J ends lost 4 bases and 7 bases respectively, with 13 bases between them. Per germline, CDR1 LGHDT and CDR2 YNNKEL (reference sequence). CDR3 region: CASSRRDGDEAFF. The DNA of the CDR3 is TGTGCCAGCAGCCGCCGAGACGGTGATGAAGCTTTCTTT.

The DNA of the CDR3 is TGCGCCAGCAGCCTCAGACTAGCGGGAGGGCCCTACGAGCAGTACTTC. Its translation: CASSLRLAGGPYEQYF. This chain links TRBV5-1 with TRBJ2-7, with 14 bases aligning to TRBD2. Germline V gives CDR1 SGHRS, CDR2 YFSETQ. The CDR3 sequence is 16 residues long. V gave up 4 bases and J gave up 2 bases; unmatched junction bases: 5. Full variable domain (remainder filled in from reference TRBV5-1 and TRBJ2-7): KAGVTQTPRYLIKTRGQQVTLSCSPISGHRSVSWYQQTPGQGLQFLFEYFSETQRNKGNFPGRFSGRQFSNSRSEMNVSTLELGDSALYLCASSLRLAGGPYEQYFGPGTRLTVT.

The gene calls are TRBV6-5 and TRBJ2-5; perhaps TRBD1 as D (6 bases). This CDR3 contains 14 residues. V was shortened by 2 bases and J by 1 base, with 8 bases between the two germline ends. CDR1 and CDR2 from the germline V gene are MNHEY and SVGAGI. As DNA, the CDR3 is TGTGCCAGCAGTTACGGGGGCGTCCAAGAGACCCAGTACTTC. It yields the protein CASSYGGVQETQYF.

The chain employs TRBV6-2 or TRBV6-3 and TRBJ2-2; D perhaps matches TRBD2 (6 bases). Trimming removed 0 bases at V and 0 bases at J, with 20 bases between. The germline V gene encodes CDR1 MNHEY and CDR2 SVGEGT. The CDR3 contains 20 residues. DNA of the CDR3: TGTGCCAGCAGTTACTCTAGGCAGGGACTCAAATTCGCGAACACCGGGGAGCTGTTTTTT. Residues: CASSYSRQGLKFANTGELFF.

The rearrangement uses TRBV20-1 and TRBJ2-1; maybe TRBD2 (6 bases). Germline CDR1 DFQATT, CDR2 SNEGSKA (reference sequence). The CDR3 sequence is 14 residues long. The CDR3 region is CKALDGGTYNEQFF. The DNA of the CDR3 is TGCAAAGCCTTAGATGGGGGGACCTACAATGAGCAGTTCTTC.

The V and J genes are TRBV10-2 and TRBJ2-1; D gene unclear. V was shortened by 0 bases and J by 3 bases, with 15 bases between the two germline ends. Germline V gene lookup returns CDR1 WSHSY and CDR2 SAAADI. The CDR3 is 17 amino acids. The CDR3 here is CASSESAQGKFYNEQFF. The DNA of the CDR3 is TGCGCCAGCAGTGAGTCCGCCCAAGGGAAGTTCTACAATGAGCAGTTCTTC.

The chain couples TRBV11-2 to TRBJ2-6, with 9 nucleotides matching TRBD1. CDR1 and CDR2 from the germline V gene are SGHAT and FQNNGV. Trimming removed 5 bases from V and 1 base from J; junction bases left unmatched: 12. The CDR3 is made up of 19 amino acids. This chain's CDR3 is CASSPSGGTGRSGANVLTF. CDR3 nucleotide sequence: TGTGCCAGCAGCCCCAGTGGTGGGACAGGGAGATCTGGGGCCAACGTCCTGACTTTC.

The V call is TRBV29-1, the J call TRBJ1-1; D unclear. CDR1 SQVTM and CDR2 ANQGSEA come from the germline V gene. Trimming took 4 bases from V and 1 from J, leaving 7 bases between them. The CDR3 has 12 amino acids. DNA for the CDR3: TGCAGCGTTGCGATCTCGAACACTGAAGCTTTCTTT. It translates to CSVAISNTEAFF. The whole variable domain, filled in from reference TRBV29-1 and TRBJ1-1, reads SAVISQKPSRDICQRGTSLTIQCQVDSQVTMMFWYRQQPGQSLTLIATANQGSEATYESGFVIDKFPISRPNLTFSTLTVSNMSPEDSSIYLCSVAISNTEAFFGQGTRLTVV.

The chain recombines TRBV11-2 with TRBJ2-1; D possibly corresponds to TRBD1 (6 bases). V was shortened by 1 base and J by 13 bases, with 14 bases between the two germline ends. The CDR3 loop spans 13 amino acids. The V gene's germline CDR1 is SGHAT and CDR2 FQNNGV. The CDR3 DNA follows: TGTGCCAGCAGCTTAGGCGCGGCAGGGGTTCAGTTCTTC. This gives the protein CASSLGAAGVQFF. Looking up the rest from reference TRBV11-2 and TRBJ2-1 gives the full variable domain: EAGVAQSPRYKIIEKRQSVAFWCNPISGHATLYWYQQILGQGPKLLIQFQNNGVVDDSQLPKDRFSAERLKGVDSTLKIQPAKLEDSAVYLCASSLGAAGVQFFGPGTRLTVL.

As concerns this clonotype: A single base separates this from a much larger clone, so it may be a read error. The chain combines TRBV20-1 with TRBJ2-3; 11 bases map to TRBD2. Germline loops: CDR1 DFQATT, CDR2 SNEGSKA (reference sequence). This CDR3 region has 15 residues. CDR3 residues: CCAHKTSGDTDTQYF. DNA of the CDR3: TGCTGTGCCCACAAGACTAGCGGGGACACAGATACGCAGTATTTT.

The chain uses TRBV29-1 and TRBJ2-5; weak D call: TRBD1 (5 bases). CDR1 SQVTM and CDR2 ANQGSEA come from the germline V gene. With 4 bases removed from V and 1 base from J, the gap between germline ends came to 10 bases. The CDR3 extends over 13 amino acids. This CDR3 reads CSVARAPQETQYF. The CDR3 nucleotides are TGCAGCGTTGCCAGGGCACCCCAAGAGACCCAGTACTTC.

The chain employs TRBV3-1 and TRBJ1-1; D ambiguous. CDR3 length equals 14 residues. V lost 4 bases and J 1 base, leaving 10 bases between the germline ends. Germline V gene sequence: CDR1 LGHDT, CDR2 YNNKEL (reference sequence). The CDR3 reads CASSLITQNTEAFF. CDR3 DNA sequence: TGTGCCAGCAGCCTCATTACACAGAACACTGAAGCTTTCTTT.

This clonotype was seen many times. The chain joins TRBV18 to TRBJ1-2, with 9 bases identical to TRBD1. The CDR3 contains 14 residues. CDR1 is KGHSH, CDR2 LQKENI, per germline. Germline trimming cut 3 bases from V and 6 bases from J; bases unmatched to any gene: 5. The CDR3 nucleotides read TGTGCCAGCTCACCTACGGGACAGGGTAATGGCTACACCTTC. This gives the protein CASSPTGQGNGYTF.

The sample holds a few counts of this clonotype. The chain is built from TRBV13 and TRBJ1-1; D is undetermined. Germline loops: CDR1 PRHDT, CDR2 FYEKMQ (reference sequence). Trimming pared 5 bases from V and 1 base from J, leaving 8 bases between. CDR3 length equals 13 residues. CDR3 region: CASSPTANTEAFF. CDR3 nucleotides: TGTGCCAGCAGCCCTACAGCGAACACTGAAGCTTTCTTT.

The genes are TRBV7-8 and TRBJ2-1; TRBD2 might be the D (6 bases). Germline V gene lookup returns CDR1 SGHVS and CDR2 FQNEAQ. Trimming took 5 bases from V and 3 from J, leaving 8 bases between them. The CDR3 loop spans 13 amino acids. The CDR3 protein is CASSPGVYNEQFF. DNA for the CDR3: TGTGCCAGCAGCCCGGGGGTCTACAATGAGCAGTTCTTC.

The chain has TRBV5-1 and TRBJ2-1; 8 nucleotides agree with TRBD1. CDR1 and CDR2 from the germline V gene are SGHRS and YFSETQ. Germline trimming cut 3 bases from V and 5 bases from J; bases unmatched to any gene: 10. The CDR3 runs 16 residues. CDR3 DNA sequence: TGCGCCAGCAGCTGGCCCCGGGACAGGAGAGACAATGAGCAGTTCTTC. Translated, it gives CASSWPRDRRDNEQFF.

This clonotype was seen many times. V and J are TRBV7-2 and TRBJ1-2; weak D call: TRBD1 (6 bases). CDR3 length equals 13 residues. The V end lost 1 base, the J end lost 4 bases, and 7 bases lay between the germline ends. CDR1 is SGHTA and CDR2 is FQGNSA in the germline V gene. The CDR3 sequence: CASSLEQGYGYTF. CDR3 in DNA: TGTGCCAGCAGCTTAGAACAGGGCTATGGCTACACCTTC.

This clonotype was observed a handful of times. The chain links TRBV18 to TRBJ2-1, with D perhaps being TRBD1 or TRBD2 (5 bases each). The CDR3 is 14 residues long. Germline V lookup: CDR1 KGHSH, CDR2 LQKENI. Trimming took off 3 bases at V and 9 bases at J, with 15 bases between the two ends. Here the CDR3 reads CASSPANQRGEQFF. In nucleotides, the CDR3 is TGTGCCAGCTCACCGGCGAACCAGAGGGGTGAGCAGTTCTTC.

The chain employs TRBV6-1 and TRBJ2-7; D may be TRBD1 (5 bases). The CDR3 is made up of 15 amino acids. Trimming shortened V by 2 bases and J by 2 bases, and 13 bases separated the two germline ends. Germline loops: CDR1 MNHNS, CDR2 SASEGT. DNA of the CDR3: TGTGCCAGCAGTGAATATCCACAGGCCCCCTACGAGCAGTACTTC. This translates into CASSEYPQAPYEQYF.

V and J are TRBV27 and TRBJ2-3, with TRBD2 matching over 9 bases. Per the germline V gene, CDR1 is MNHEY and CDR2 is SMNVEV (reference sequence). CDR3 length equals 14 residues. Trimming cost V 6 bases and J 4 bases; bases outside gene matches: 5. In DNA form, the CDR3 reads TGTGCCAGCAGGGCGGGGGGGCTTCCAGATACGCAGTATTTT. Amino acid sequence: CASRAGGLPDTQYF.

This clonotype was detected only a few times. The chain has TRBV5-1 and TRBJ2-7; TRBD2 agrees at 8 bases. This CDR3 contains 15 residues. V lost 4 bases, J lost 4 bases, and 10 bases stayed unmatched. CDR1 SGHRS and CDR2 YFSETQ come from the germline V gene. The chain's CDR3 is CASSPQGAGAYEQYF. The CDR3, as DNA: TGCGCCAGCAGCCCGCAGGGAGCGGGAGCTTACGAGCAGTACTTC.

This clonotype has more than one count but fewer than ten. The rearrangement joins TRBV5-1 to TRBJ2-3; no firm D call. Germline assignment: CDR1 SGHRS and CDR2 YFSETQ. The CDR3 contains 16 residues. Trimming removed 7 bases at V and 4 bases at J, with 22 bases between. This CDR3 reads CASGTSGYSVPDTQYF. CDR3 coding DNA: TGCGCCAGCGGAACTTCGGGTTACAGCGTTCCAGATACGCAGTATTTT.

The V gene is TRBV7-2, the J gene TRBJ1-2, with TRBD1 identical over 10 bases. This CDR3 is 17 amino acids long. Germline trimming cut 4 bases from V and 8 bases from J; bases unmatched to any gene: 16. The germline gives CDR1 SGHTA, CDR2 FQGNSA. CDR3 in amino acids: CASSSPDRDRGREGYTF. CDR3 bases: TGTGCCAGCAGCTCACCCGACCGGGACAGGGGAAGGGAAGGCTACACCTTC.

This clonotype has only a few counts. This chain joins TRBV9 and TRBJ2-2; D not certain. The germline CDR1 and CDR2 sequences are SGDLS and YYNGEE. The CDR3 runs to 13 residues. Trimming cost V 0 bases and J 4 bases, with 4 bases left between them. The CDR3 nucleotides are TGTGCCAGCAGCGTAGGTGTCACCGGGGAGCTGTTTTTT. Its protein is CASSVGVTGELFF.